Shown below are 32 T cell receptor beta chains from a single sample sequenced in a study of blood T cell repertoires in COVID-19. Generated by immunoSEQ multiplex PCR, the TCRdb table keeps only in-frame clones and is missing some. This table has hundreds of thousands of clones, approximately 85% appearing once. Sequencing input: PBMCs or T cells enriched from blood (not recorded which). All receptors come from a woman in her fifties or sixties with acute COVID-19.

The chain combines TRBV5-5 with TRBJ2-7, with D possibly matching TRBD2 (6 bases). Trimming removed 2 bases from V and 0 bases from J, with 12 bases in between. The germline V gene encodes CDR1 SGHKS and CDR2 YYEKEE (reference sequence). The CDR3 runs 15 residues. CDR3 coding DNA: TGTGCCAGCAGCTTTCCCCGGGACTCCTCCTACGAGCAGTACTTC. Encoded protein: CASSFPRDSSYEQYF.

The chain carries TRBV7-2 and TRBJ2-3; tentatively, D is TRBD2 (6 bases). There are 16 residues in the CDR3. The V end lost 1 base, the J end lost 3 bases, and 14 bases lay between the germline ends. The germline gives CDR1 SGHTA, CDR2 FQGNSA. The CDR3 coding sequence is TGTGCCAGCAGCTTAGGGGCGGGACGGCTGACAGATACGCAGTATTTT. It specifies CASSLGAGRLTDTQYF.

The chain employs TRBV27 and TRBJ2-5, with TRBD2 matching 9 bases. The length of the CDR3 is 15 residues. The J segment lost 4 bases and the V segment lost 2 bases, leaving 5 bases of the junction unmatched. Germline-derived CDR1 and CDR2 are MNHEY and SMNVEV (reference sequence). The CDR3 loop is CASSLGLRGGETQYF. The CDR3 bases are TGTGCCAGCAGTTTAGGGCTGCGGGGGGGAGAGACCCAGTACTTC.

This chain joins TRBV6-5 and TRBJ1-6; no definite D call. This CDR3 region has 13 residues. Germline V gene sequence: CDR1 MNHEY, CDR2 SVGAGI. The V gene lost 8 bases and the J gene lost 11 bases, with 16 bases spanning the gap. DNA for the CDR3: TGTGCCAGCCTCCTGACAATCGGGACACCCCTCCACTTT. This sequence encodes CASLLTIGTPLHF.

CDR3 sequence (DNA): TGTGCCAGCGGGTGGGGGGAATTCTACGAGCAGTACTTC. Translating gives CASGWGEFYEQYF. V is TRBV2 and J is TRBJ2-7; a possible D gene is TRBD2 (6 bases). Trimming took 8 bases from V and 3 from J, leaving 14 bases between them. Germline CDR1 is SNHLY and CDR2 is FYNNEI. This CDR3 is built from 13 residues.

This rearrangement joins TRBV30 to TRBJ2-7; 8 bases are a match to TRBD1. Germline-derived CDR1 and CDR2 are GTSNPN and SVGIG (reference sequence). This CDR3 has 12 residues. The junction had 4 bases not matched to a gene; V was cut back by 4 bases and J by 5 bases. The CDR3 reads CAWTGGRDEQYF. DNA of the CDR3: TGTGCCTGGACAGGGGGCAGGGACGAGCAGTACTTC.

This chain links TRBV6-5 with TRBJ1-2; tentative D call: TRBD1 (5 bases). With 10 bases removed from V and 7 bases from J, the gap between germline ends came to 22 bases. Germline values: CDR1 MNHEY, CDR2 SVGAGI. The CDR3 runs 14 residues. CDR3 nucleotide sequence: TGTGCCACAAAAAGGGGAGGAGGGAACCCTGGCTACACCTTC. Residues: CATKRGGGNPGYTF.

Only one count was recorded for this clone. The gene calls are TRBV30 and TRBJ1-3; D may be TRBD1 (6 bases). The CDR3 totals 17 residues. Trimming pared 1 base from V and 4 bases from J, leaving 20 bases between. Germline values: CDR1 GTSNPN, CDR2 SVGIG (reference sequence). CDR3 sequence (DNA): TGTGCCTGGAGTGGTTGGGGGCGAGCCAGGTCGGGAAACACCATATATTTT. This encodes CAWSGWGRARSGNTIYF.

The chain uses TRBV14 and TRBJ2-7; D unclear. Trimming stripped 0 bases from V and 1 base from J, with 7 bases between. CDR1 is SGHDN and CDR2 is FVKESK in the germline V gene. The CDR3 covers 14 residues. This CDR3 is CASSQDYRSYEQYF. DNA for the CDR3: TGTGCCAGCAGCCAAGATTACAGATCCTACGAGCAGTACTTC.

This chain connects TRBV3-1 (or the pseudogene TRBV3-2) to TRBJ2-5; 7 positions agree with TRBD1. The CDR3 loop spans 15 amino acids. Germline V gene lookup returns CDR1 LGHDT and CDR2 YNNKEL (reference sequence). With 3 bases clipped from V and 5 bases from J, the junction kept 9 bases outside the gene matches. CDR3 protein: CASSQGRGRVETQYF. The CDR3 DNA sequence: TGTGCCAGCAGCCAGGGAAGGGGGCGGGTGGAGACCCAGTACTTC.

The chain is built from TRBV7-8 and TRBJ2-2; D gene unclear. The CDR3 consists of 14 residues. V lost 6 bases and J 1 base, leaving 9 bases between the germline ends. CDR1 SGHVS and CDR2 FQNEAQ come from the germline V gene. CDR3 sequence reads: CASSLTRNTGELFF. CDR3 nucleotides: TGTGCCAGCAGTCTCACAAGGAACACCGGGGAGCTGTTTTTT.

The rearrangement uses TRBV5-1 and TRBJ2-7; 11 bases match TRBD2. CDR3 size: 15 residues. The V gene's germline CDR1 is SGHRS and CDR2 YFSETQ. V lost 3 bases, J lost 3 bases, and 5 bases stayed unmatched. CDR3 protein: CASSSPGLADYEQYF. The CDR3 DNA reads TGCGCCAGCAGCTCACCGGGACTAGCGGACTACGAGCAGTACTTC. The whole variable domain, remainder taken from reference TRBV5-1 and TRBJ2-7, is KAGVTQTPRYLIKTRGQQVTLSCSPISGHRSVSWYQQTPGQGLQFLFEYFSETQRNKGNFPGRFSGRQFSNSRSEMNVSTLELGDSALYLCASSSPGLADYEQYFGPGTRLTVT.

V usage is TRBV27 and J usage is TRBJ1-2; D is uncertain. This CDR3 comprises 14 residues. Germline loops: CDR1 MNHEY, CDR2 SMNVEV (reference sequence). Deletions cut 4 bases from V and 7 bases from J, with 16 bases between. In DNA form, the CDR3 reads TGTGCCAGCAGTTCTCTTGGCATCTCCTTTGGCTACACCTTC. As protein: CASSSLGISFGYTF.

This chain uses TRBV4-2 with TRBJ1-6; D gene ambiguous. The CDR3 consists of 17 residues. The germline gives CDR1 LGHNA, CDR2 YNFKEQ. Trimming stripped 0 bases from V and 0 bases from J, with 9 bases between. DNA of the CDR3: TGTGCCAGCAGCCAAGAATTTCGGAGCTCCTATAATTCACCCCTCCACTTT. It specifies CASSQEFRSSYNSPLHF.

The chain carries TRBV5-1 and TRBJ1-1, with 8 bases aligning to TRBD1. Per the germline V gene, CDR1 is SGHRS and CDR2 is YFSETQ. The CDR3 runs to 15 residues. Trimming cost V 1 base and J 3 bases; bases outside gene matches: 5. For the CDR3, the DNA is TGCGCCAGCAGCTTGCAGGGGGCGAGGGACACTGAAGCTTTCTTT. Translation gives CASSLQGARDTEAFF.

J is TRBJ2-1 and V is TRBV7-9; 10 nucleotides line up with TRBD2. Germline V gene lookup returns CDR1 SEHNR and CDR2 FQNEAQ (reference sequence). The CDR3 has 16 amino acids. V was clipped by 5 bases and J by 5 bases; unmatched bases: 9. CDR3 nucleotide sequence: TGTGCCAGCAGCACCTTAGCGGGGGGAGCTCACAATGAGCAGTTCTTC. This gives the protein CASSTLAGGAHNEQFF.

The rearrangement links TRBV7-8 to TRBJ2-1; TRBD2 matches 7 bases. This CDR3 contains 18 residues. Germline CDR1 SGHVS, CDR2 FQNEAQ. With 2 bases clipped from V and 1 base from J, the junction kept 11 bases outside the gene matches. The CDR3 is CASSLYGSGVRSYNEQFF. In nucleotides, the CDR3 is TGTGCCAGCAGCTTATATGGAAGCGGGGTAAGGTCCTACAATGAGCAGTTCTTC.

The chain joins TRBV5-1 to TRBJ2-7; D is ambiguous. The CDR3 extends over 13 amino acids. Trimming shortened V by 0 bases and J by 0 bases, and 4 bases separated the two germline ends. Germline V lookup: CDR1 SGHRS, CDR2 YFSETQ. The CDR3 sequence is CASSLAFSYEQYF. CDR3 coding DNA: TGCGCCAGCAGCTTGGCATTCTCCTACGAGCAGTACTTC.

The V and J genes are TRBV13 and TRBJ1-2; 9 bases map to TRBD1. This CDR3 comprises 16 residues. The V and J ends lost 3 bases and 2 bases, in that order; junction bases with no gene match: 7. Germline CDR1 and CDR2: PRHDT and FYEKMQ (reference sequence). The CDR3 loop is CASSFSGTGKNYGYTF. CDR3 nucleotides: TGTGCCAGCAGCTTTTCCGGGACAGGGAAAAACTATGGCTACACCTTC.

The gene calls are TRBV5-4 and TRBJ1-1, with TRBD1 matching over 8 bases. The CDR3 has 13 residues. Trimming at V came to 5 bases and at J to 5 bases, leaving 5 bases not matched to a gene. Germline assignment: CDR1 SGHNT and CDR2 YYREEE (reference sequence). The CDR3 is CASSLTGGTEAFF. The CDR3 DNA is TGTGCCAGCAGTCTCACAGGGGGAACTGAAGCTTTCTTT.

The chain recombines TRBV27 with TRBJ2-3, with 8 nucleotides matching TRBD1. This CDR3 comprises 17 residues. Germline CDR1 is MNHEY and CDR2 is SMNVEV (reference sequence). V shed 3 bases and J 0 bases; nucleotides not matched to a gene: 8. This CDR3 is CASSFYAGGHSTDTQYF. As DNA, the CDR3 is TGTGCCAGCAGTTTCTACGCAGGGGGCCATAGCACAGATACGCAGTATTTT.

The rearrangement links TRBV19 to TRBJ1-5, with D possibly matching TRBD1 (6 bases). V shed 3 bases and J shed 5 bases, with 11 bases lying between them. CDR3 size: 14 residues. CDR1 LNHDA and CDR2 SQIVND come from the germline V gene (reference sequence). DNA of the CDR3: TGTGCCAGTAGTATTCTGGGGGCCGATCAGCCCCAGCATTTT. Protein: CASSILGADQPQHF. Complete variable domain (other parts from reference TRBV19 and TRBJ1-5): DGGITQSPKYLFRKEGQNVTLSCEQNLNHDAMYWYRQDPGQGLRLIYYSQIVNDFQKGDIAEGYSVSREKKESFPLTVTSAQKNPTAFYLCASSILGADQPQHFGDGTRLSIL.

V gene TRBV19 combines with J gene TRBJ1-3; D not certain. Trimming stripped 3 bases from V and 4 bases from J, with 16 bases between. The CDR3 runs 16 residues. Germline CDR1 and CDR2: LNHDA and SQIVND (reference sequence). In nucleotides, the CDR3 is TGTGCCAGTAGTATCCCCACGGGGTCTTCGGGAAACACCATATATTTT. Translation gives CASSIPTGSSGNTIYF.

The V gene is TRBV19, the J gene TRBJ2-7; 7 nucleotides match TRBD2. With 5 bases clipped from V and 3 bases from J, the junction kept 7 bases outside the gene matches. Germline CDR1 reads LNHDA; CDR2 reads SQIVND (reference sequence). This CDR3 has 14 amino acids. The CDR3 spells CASSWGGALYEQYF. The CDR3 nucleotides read TGTGCCAGTAGTTGGGGAGGGGCCCTCTACGAGCAGTACTTC.

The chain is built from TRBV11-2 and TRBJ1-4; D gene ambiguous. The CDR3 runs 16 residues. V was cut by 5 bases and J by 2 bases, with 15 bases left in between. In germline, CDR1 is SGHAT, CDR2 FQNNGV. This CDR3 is CASSPLNRGTNEKLFF. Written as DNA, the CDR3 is TGTGCCAGCAGCCCGCTGAATAGAGGGACTAATGAAAAACTGTTTTTT.

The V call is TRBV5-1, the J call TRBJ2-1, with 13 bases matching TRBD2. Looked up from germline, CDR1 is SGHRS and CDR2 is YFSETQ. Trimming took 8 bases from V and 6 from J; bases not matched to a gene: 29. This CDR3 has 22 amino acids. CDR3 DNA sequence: TGCGCCAGTGCCCGGGACAGGGTTTTTAGGGGACTAGCGGGGATAAGTGTCAATGAGCAGTTCTTC. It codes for CASARDRVFRGLAGISVNEQFF.

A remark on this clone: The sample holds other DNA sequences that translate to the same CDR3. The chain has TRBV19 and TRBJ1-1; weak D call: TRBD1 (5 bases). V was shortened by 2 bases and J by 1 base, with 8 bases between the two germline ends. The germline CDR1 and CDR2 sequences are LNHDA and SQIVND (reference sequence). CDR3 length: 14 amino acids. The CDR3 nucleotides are TGTGCCAGTAGTATACGGCAGGGGAACACTGAAGCTTTCTTT. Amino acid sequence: CASSIRQGNTEAFF. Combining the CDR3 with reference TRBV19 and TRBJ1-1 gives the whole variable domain DGGITQSPKYLFRKEGQNVTLSCEQNLNHDAMYWYRQDPGQGLRLIYYSQIVNDFQKGDIAEGYSVSREKKESFPLTVTSAQKNPTAFYLCASSIRQGNTEAFFGQGTRLTVV.

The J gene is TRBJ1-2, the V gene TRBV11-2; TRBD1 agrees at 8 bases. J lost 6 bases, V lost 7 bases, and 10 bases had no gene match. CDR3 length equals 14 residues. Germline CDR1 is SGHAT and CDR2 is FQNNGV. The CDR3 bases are TGTGCCAGCAAAAAGGACAGGGTGAATCATGGCTACACCTTC. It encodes CASKKDRVNHGYTF.

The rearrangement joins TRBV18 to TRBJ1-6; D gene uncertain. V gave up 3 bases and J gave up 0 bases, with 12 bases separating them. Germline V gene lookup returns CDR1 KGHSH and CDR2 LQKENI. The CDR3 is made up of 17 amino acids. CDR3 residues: CASSPKSTSSYNSPLHF. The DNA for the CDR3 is TGTGCCAGCTCACCGAAGAGTACGAGCTCCTATAATTCACCCCTCCACTTT.

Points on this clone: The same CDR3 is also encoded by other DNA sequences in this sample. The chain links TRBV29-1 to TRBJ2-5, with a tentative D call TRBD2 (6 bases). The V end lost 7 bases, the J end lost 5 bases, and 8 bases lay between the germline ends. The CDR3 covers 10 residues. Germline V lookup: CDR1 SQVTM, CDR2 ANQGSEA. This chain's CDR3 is CSAGGETQYF. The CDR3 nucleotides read TGCAGCGCTGGGGGGGAGACCCAGTACTTC.

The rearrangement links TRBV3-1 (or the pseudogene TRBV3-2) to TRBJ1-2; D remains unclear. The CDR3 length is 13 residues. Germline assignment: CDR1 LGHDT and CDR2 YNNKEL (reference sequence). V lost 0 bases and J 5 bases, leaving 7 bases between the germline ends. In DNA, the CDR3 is TGTGCCAGCAGCCAAGAGGGGAGGTATGGCTACACCTTC. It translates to CASSQEGRYGYTF.

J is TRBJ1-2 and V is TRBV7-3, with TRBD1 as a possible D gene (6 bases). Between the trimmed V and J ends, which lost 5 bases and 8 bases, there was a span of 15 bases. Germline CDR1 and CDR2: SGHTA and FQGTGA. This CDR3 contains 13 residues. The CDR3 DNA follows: TGTGCCAGCAGCCCCGGGGGGGCAGGAGGCTACACCTTC. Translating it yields CASSPGGAGGYTF. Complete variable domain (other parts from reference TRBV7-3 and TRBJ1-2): GAGVSQTPSNKVTEKGKYVELRCDPISGHTALYWYRQSLGQGPEFLIYFQGTGAADDSGLPNDRFFAVRPEGSVSTLKIQRTERGDSAVYLCASSPGGAGGYTFGSGTRLTVV.